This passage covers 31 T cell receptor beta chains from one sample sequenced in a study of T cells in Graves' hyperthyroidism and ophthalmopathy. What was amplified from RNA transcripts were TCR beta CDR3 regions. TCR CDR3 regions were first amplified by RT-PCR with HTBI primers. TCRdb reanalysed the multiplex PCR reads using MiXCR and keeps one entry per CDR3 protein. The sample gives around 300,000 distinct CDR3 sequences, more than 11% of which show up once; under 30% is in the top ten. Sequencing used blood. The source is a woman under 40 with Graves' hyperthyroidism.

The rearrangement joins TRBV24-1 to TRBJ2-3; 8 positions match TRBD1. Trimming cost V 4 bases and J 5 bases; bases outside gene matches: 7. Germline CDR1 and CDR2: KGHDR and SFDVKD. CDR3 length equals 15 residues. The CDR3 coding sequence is TGTGCCACCAGTGACCGGACAGGGATGAGAGATACGCAGTATTTT. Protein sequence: CATSDRTGMRDTQYF.

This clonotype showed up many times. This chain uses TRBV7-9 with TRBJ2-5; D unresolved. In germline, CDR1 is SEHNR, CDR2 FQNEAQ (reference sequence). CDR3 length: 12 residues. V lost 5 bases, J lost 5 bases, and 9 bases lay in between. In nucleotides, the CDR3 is TGTGCCAGCAGCGCGCGACGGGAGACCCAGTACTTC. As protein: CASSARRETQYF.

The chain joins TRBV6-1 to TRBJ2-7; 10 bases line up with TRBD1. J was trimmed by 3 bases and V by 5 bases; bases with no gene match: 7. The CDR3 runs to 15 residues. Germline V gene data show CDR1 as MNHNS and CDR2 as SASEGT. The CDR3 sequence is CASSPGGQGIYEQYF. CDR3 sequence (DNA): TGTGCCAGCAGTCCGGGGGGACAGGGGATCTACGAGCAGTACTTC.

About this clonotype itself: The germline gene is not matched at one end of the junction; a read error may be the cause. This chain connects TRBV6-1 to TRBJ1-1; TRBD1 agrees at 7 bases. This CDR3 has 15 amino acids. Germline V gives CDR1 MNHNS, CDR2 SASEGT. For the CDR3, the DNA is TGTGCCAGCAGGAGGGGGCCCGACCTGAACACTGAAGCTTCCTTT. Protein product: CASRRGPDLNTEASF.

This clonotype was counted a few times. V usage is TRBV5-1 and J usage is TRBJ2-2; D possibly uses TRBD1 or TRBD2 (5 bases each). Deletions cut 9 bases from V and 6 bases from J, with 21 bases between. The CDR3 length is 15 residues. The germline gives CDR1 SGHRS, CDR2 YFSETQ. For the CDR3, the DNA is TGCGCCACTCGACCCGGGACGGGGTTCGCCGGGGAGCTGTTTTTT. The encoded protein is CATRPGTGFAGELFF.

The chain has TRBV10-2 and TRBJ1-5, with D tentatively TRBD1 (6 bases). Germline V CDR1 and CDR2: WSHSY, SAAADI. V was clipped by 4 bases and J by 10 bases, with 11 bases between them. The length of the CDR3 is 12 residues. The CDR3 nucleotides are TGCGCCAGCAGTGTAGGGGGGGGCCCCCAGCATTTT. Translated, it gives CASSVGGGPQHF.

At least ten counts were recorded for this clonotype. CDR3 region: CASSLGSTNEKLFF. Here the CDR3 DNA reads TGCGCCAGCAGCTTAGGGTCAACTAATGAAAAACTGTTTTTT. This chain uses TRBV5-1 with TRBJ1-4; D is ambiguous. The length of the CDR3 is 14 residues. V was trimmed by 2 bases and J by 0 bases, leaving 5 bases between them. Germline CDR1 reads SGHRS; CDR2 reads YFSETQ.

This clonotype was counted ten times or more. Written as DNA, the CDR3 is TGTGCCAGCAGCCCGGGTAGGGGTTGGGACGAGCAGTACTTC. The encoded protein is CASSPGRGWDEQYF. The V and J genes are TRBV13 and TRBJ2-7, with D maybe TRBD1 (5 bases). V dropped 5 bases and J dropped 5 bases, with 16 bases sitting between them. The CDR3 totals 14 residues. The germline CDR1 and CDR2 sequences are PRHDT and FYEKMQ (reference sequence).

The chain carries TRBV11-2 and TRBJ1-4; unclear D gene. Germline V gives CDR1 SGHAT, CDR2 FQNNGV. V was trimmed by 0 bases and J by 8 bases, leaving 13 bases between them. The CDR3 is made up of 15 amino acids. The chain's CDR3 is CASSLDPAGREKLFF. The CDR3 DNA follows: TGTGCCAGCAGCTTAGATCCTGCAGGACGGGAAAAACTGTTTTTT.

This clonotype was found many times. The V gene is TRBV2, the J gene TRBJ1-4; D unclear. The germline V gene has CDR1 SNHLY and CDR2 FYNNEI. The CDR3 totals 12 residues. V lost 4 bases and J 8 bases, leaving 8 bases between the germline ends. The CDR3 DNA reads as TGTGCCAGCAGTGTTTCTGGGGAAAAACTGTTTTTT. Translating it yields CASSVSGEKLFF.

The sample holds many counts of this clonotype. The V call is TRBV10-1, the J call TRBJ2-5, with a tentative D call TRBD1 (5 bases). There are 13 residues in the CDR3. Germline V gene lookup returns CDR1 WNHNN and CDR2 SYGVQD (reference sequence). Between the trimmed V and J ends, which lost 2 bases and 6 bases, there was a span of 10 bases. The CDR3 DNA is TGCGCCAGCAGTGAGATTGGACACCAGACCCAGTACTTC. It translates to CASSEIGHQTQYF.

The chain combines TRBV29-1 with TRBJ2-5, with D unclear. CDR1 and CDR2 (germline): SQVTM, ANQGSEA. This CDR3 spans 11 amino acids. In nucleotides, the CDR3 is TGCAGTTTAACGTCCTTAGAGACCCAGTACTTC. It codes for CSLTSLETQYF.

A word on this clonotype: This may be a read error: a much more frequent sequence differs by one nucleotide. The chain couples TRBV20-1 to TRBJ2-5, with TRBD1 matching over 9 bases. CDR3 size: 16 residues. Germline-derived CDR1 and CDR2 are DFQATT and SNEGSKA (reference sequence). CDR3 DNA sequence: TGCAGTGCTAGCGGATACGGGGACAGGGTGGTGGAGACCCACTACTTC. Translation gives CSASGYGDRVVETHYF.

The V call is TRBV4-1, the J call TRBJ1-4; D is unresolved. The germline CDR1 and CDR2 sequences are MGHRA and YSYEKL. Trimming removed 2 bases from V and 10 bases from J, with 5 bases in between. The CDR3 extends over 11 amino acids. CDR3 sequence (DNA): TGCGCCAGCAGCCAAAACGGAAAACTGTTTTTT. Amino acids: CASSQNGKLFF.

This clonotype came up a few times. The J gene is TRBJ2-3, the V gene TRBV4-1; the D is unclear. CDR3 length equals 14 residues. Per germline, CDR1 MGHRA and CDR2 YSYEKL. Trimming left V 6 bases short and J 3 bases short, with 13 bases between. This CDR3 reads CASRIVGGTDTQYF. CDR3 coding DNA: TGCGCCAGCAGGATAGTTGGTGGGACAGATACGCAGTATTTT.

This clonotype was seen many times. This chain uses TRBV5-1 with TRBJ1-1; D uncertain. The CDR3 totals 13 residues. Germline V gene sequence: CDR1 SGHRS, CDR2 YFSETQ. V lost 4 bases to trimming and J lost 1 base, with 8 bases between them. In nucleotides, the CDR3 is TGCGCCAGCAGCAAGAGGGAGAACACTGAAGCTTTCTTT. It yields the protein CASSKRENTEAFF.

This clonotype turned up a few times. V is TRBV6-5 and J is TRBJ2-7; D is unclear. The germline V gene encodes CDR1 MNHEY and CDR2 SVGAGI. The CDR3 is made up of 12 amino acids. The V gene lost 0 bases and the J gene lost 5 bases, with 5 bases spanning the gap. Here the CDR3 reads CASSYSSHEQYF. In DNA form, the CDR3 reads TGTGCCAGCAGTTACTCTAGCCACGAGCAGTACTTC.

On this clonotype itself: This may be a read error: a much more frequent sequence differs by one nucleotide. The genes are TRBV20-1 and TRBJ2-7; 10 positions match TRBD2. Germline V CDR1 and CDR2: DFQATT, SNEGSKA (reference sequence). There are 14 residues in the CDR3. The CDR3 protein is CGASSGRPPYEQYF. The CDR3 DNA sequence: TGCGGTGCTAGTAGCGGGAGGCCACCCTACGAGCAGTACTTC.

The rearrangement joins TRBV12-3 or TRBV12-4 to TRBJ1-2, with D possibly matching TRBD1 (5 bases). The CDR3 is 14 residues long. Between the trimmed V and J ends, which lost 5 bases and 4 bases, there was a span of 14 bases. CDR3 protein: CASSRTPVFYGYTF. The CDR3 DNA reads TGTGCCAGCAGTCGGACACCTGTTTTCTATGGCTACACCTTC.

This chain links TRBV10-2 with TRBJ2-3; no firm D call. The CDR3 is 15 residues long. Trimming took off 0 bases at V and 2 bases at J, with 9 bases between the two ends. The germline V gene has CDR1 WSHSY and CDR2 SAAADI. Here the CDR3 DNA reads TGCGCCAGCAGTGAGTCGCTGCCTCCCACAGATACGCAGTATTTT. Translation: CASSESLPPTDTQYF.

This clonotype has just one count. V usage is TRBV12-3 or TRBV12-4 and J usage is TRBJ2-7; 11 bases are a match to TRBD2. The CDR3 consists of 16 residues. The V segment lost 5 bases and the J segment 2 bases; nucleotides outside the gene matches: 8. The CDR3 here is CASSERLAGFAYEQYF. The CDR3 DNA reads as TGTGCCAGCAGTGAGCGACTAGCGGGGTTTGCCTACGAGCAGTACTTC.

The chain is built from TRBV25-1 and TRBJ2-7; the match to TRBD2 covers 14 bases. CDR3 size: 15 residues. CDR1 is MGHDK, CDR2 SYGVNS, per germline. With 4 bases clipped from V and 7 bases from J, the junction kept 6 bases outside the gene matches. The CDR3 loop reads CASSGGTSGRLEQYF. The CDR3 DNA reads TGTGCCAGCAGTGGCGGGACTAGCGGGAGATTAGAGCAGTACTTC.

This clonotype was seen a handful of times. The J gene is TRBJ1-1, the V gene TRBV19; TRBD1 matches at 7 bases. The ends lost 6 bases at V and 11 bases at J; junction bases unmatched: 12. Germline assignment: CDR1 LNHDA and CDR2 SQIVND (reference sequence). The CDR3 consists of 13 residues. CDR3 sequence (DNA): TGTGCCAGTAGCATCGTTCCTGACAGGGCGGCTTTCTTT. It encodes CASSIVPDRAAFF. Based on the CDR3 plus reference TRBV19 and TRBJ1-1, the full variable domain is DGGITQSPKYLFRKEGQNVTLSCEQNLNHDAMYWYRQDPGQGLRLIYYSQIVNDFQKGDIAEGYSVSREKKESFPLTVTSAQKNPTAFYLCASSIVPDRAAFFGQGTRLTVV.

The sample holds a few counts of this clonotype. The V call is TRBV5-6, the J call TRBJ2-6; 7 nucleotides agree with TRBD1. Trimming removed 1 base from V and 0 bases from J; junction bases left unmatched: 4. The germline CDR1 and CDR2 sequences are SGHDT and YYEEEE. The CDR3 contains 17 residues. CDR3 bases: TGTGCCAGCAGCTTGAGGGGGCCGACCTCTGGGGCCAACGTCCTGACTTTC. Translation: CASSLRGPTSGANVLTF.

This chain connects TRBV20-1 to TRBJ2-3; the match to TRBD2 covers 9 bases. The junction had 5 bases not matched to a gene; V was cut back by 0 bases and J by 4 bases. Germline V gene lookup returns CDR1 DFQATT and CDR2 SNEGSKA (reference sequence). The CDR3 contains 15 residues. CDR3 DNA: TGCAGTGCTAGAGATTGGCGGGAGGGCCCAGATACGCAGTATTTT. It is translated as CSARDWREGPDTQYF.

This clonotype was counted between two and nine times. The CDR3 DNA sequence: TGCAGTGCTAGACGTGCAGGGGATGAGACCCAGTACTTC. Translated: CSARRAGDETQYF. The chain couples TRBV20-1 to TRBJ2-5, with D perhaps TRBD1 (6 bases). Germline V gene sequence: CDR1 DFQATT, CDR2 SNEGSKA (reference sequence). Deletions cut 2 bases from V and 5 bases from J, with 12 bases between. This CDR3 spans 13 amino acids.

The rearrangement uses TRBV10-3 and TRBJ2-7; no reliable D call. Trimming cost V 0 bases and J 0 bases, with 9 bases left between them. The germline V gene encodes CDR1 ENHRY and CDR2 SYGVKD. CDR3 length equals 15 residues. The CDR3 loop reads CAISESITRSYEQYF. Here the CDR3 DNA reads TGTGCCATCAGTGAGTCTATCACCCGCTCCTACGAGCAGTACTTC.

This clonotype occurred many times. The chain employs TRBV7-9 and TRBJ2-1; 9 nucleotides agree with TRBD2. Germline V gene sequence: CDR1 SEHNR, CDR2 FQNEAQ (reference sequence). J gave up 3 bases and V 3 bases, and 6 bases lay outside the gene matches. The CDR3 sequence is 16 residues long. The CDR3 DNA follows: TGTGCCAGCAGCTTGGCAGCGGGAGGCCACTACAATGAGCAGTTCTTC. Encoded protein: CASSLAAGGHYNEQFF.

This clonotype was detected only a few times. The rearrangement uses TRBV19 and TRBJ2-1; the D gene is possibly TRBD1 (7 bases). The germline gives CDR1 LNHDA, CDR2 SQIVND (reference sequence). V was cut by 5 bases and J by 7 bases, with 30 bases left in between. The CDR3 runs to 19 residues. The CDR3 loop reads CASSYGRGTADQKGNEQFF. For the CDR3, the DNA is TGTGCCAGTAGTTATGGCCGGGGGACAGCCGATCAAAAGGGGAATGAGCAGTTCTTC.

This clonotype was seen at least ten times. CDR3 protein: CASSPYRGETQYF. Written as DNA, the CDR3 is TGTGCCAGCAGTCCTTACAGGGGAGAGACCCAGTACTTC. The chain joins TRBV28 to TRBJ2-5; 7 bases align to TRBD1. The germline V gene encodes CDR1 MDHEN and CDR2 SYDVKM. The J segment lost 4 bases and the V segment lost 5 bases, leaving 4 bases of the junction unmatched. The CDR3 loop spans 13 amino acids.

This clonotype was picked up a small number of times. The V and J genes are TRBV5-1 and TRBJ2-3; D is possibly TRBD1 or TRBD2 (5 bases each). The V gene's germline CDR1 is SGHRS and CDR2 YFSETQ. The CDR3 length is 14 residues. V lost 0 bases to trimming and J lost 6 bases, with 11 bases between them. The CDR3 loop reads CASSLAPGSDTQYF. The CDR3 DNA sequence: TGCGCCAGCAGCTTGGCCCCAGGGAGTGATACGCAGTATTTT.